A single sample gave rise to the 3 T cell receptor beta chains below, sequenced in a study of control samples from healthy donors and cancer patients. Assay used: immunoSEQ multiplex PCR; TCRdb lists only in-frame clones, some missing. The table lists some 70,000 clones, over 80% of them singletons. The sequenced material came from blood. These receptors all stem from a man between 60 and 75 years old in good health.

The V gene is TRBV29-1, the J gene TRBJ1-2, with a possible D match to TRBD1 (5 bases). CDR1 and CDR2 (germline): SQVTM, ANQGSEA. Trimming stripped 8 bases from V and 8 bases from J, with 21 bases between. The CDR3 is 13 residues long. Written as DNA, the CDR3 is TGCAGCAGCGAAACTGGGACGCCGCCCGGCTACACCTTC. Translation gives CSSETGTPPGYTF.

This chain's CDR3 is CASSLARGAPNEQFF. CDR3 coding DNA: TGTGCCAGCAGCTTAGCTCGGGGGGCGCCCAATGAGCAGTTCTTC. The chain is built from TRBV7-2 and TRBJ2-1; TRBD2 might be the D (7 bases). Germline CDR1 reads SGHTA; CDR2 reads FQGNSA. V shed 0 bases and J shed 6 bases, with 12 bases lying between them. The length of the CDR3 is 15 residues.

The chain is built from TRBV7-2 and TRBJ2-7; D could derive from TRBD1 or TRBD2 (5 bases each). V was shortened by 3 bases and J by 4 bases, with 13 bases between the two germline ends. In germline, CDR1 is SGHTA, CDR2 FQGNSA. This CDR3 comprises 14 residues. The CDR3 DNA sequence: TGTGCCAGCAGCTTTGACCGGGACGTTTACGAGCAGTACTTC. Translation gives CASSFDRDVYEQYF.